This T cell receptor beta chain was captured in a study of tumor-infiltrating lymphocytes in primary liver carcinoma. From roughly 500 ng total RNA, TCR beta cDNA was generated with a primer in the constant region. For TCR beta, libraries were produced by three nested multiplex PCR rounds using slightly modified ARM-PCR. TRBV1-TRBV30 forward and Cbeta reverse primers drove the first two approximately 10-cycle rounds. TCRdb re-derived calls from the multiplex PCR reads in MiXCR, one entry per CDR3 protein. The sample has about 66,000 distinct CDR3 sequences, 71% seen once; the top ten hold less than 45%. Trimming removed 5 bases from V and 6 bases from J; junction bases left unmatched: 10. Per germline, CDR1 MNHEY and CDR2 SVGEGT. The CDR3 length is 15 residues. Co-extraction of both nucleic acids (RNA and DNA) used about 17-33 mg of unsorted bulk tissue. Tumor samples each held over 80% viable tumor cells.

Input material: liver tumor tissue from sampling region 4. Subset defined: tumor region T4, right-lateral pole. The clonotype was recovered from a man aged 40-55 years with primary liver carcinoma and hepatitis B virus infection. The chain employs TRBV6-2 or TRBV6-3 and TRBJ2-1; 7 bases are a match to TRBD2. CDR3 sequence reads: CASSPWSGKVNEQFF. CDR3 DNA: TGTGCCAGCAGTCCCTGGAGCGGGAAGGTCAATGAGCAGTTCTTC.